A single sample is the source of the 5 T cell receptor beta chains below, sequenced in a study of blood T cell repertoires in COVID-19 (dated by TCRdb to about 2020). The receptor library was made with the immunoSEQ multiplex PCR assay. Imported from immuneACCESS, the table was reduced by TCRdb to in-frame sequences with V and J called. These copies leave out some clones; in studies compared against another copy, an unresolved V gene accounts for under half, and the cause of the remainder is not known. In all, the sample holds roughly 260,000 clones, and around 87% of those were seen once. The ten largest clones capture around 2.5% of the sample. Sequencing used peripheral blood. All receptors derive from a woman aged 45-59 years with acute or convalescent COVID-19.

The chain uses TRBV7-8 and TRBJ2-3; D possibly corresponds to TRBD2 (5 bases). Germline CDR1 is SGHVS and CDR2 is FQNEAQ. V lost 0 bases and J 4 bases, leaving 14 bases between the germline ends. The CDR3 length is 16 residues. The CDR3 sequence is CASSLAGPSLADTQYF. Here the CDR3 DNA reads TGTGCCAGCAGCTTAGCAGGCCCTAGCCTCGCAGATACGCAGTATTTT.

The rearrangement links TRBV27 to TRBJ2-3; 7 positions agree with TRBD1. This CDR3 is built from 17 residues. The germline V gene encodes CDR1 MNHEY and CDR2 SMNVEV (reference sequence). The junction had 11 bases not matched to a gene; V was cut back by 2 bases and J by 3 bases. The CDR3 protein is CASSLRFRDSSTDTQYF. CDR3 nucleotides: TGTGCCAGCAGTTTAAGGTTCCGGGACAGTTCGACAGATACGCAGTATTTT.

The chain links TRBV4-2 to TRBJ2-7; 9 nucleotides agree with TRBD1. Germline CDR1 is LGHNA and CDR2 is YNFKEQ. V dropped 3 bases and J dropped 4; count of bases not matched to a gene: 10. This CDR3 has 16 amino acids. Written as DNA, the CDR3 is TGTGCCAGCAGCCAGGCCCGGGACAGGGAGCTATACGAGCAGTACTTC. It encodes CASSQARDRELYEQYF.

The V gene is TRBV28, the J gene TRBJ2-3; 7 bases line up with TRBD2. The CDR3 length is 14 residues. CDR1 is MDHEN and CDR2 is SYDVKM in the germline V gene. V lost 4 bases and J lost 4; bases outside the gene matches: 5. CDR3 loop: CASSSETSPDTQYF. The CDR3, as DNA: TGTGCCAGCAGTTCCGAGACTAGCCCAGATACGCAGTATTTT.

The chain is built from TRBV3-1 (or the pseudogene TRBV3-2) and TRBJ2-2; no definite D call. Trimming removed 1 base from V and 6 bases from J, with 6 bases in between. The germline CDR1 and CDR2 sequences are LGHDT and YNNKEL (reference sequence). The CDR3 consists of 13 residues. The CDR3 is CASSQVVPGELFF. DNA for the CDR3: TGTGCCAGCAGCCAAGTAGTTCCCGGGGAGCTGTTTTTT.